This TCR beta chain came from a study of blood T cell repertoires in COVID-19. The CDR3 sequence is 15 residues long. V lost 4 bases to trimming and J lost 3 bases; unmatched junction nucleotides: 6. Germline CDR1 is LNHDA and CDR2 is SQIVND (reference sequence). TCRdb keeps only in-frame clones here, not all; method: immunoSEQ multiplex PCR. This sample has some 58,000 clones, with approximately 88% found just once. The sequence came from a human donor in a cohort sampled during active COVID-19. The chain employs TRBV19 and TRBJ1-1; 9 bases map to TRBD1. The specimen sequenced was peripheral blood. The CDR3 bases are TGTGCCAGTAGTACGCGACAGGGGGGCGACACTGAAGCTTTCTTT. This encodes CASSTRQGGDTEAFF.